This TCR beta chain is from a study of blood T cell repertoires in COVID-19. Study-wide context: Specimens from acute and convalescent COVID-19 originated in the United States, Italy and Spain. The analysed material was cDNA or gDNA that came from T cells, B-cell-depleted T cells, or PBMCs.

In the source study's methods: Estimation of nucleated cell counts relied on the amplification of reference gene primers. Clones were sequenced by immunoSEQ multiplex PCR, and TCRdb holds only the in-frame ones, with some missing. That table gives V, J and clone size, and the DNA gave D and trimming. In the table there are about 46,000 clones, roughly 85% of which are singletons. The CDR3 is 16 residues long. V was trimmed by 0 bases and J by 3 bases, leaving 12 bases between them. The germline V gene encodes CDR1 SGHNT and CDR2 YYREEE (reference sequence). The chain is built from TRBV5-4 and TRBJ2-2, with D possibly TRBD2 on 6 matching bases. The sequence was obtained from a human donor in a cohort sampled during active COVID-19. The donor label of this sample is uncertain. Sequenced sample: peripheral blood. The CDR3 DNA reads as TGTGCCAGCAGCTTGGCCGCGGGGAAGTACACCGGGGAGCTGTTTTTT. It specifies CASSLAAGKYTGELFF.